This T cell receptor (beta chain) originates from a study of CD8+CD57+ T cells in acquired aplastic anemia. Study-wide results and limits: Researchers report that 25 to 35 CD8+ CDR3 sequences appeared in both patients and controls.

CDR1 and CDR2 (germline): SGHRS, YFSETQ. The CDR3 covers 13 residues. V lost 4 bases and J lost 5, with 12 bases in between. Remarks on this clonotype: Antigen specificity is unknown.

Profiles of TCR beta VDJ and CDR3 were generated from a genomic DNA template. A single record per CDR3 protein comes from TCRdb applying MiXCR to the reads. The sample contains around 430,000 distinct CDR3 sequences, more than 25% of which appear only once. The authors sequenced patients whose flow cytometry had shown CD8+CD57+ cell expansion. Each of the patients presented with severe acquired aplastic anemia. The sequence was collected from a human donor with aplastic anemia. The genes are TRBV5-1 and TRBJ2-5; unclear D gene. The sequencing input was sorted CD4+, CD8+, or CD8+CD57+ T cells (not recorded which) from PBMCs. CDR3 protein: CASSPETSETQYF. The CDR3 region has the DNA TGCGCCAGCAGCCCCGAGACGTCCGAGACCCAGTACTTC.